These 2 T cell receptor beta chains came from one sample sequenced in a study of regulatory T cells in long-lasting Graves disease. Arm-PCR of CDR3 regions and iRepertoire HTBI primers were the basis on which TCR beta libraries were built. TCRdb re-derived calls from the multiplex PCR reads in MiXCR, one entry per CDR3 protein. The sample consists of roughly 360,000 distinct CDR3 sequences, roughly 25% of them appearing once. Time point: persistent/refractory GD, antithyroid drugs over 5 years with positive TRAb. Scientists built the TCR library using RNA that was extracted from PBMCs. This specimen consisted of peripheral blood mononuclear cells (PBMCs), obtained when the disease was refractory, from a patient treated with antithyroid drugs. Receptors were obtained from a woman in her forties with Graves disease.

This clonotype was counted a few times. The gene calls are TRBV15 and TRBJ2-7, with TRBD1 identical over 7 bases. CDR3 size: 15 residues. The V gene's germline CDR1 is LNHNV and CDR2 YYDKDF (reference sequence). Trimming took 8 bases from V and 6 from J; bases not matched to a gene: 16. CDR3 sequence (DNA): TGTGCCACCGGATACGACAGGGTACCCCTGAGCGAGCAGTACTTC. Protein product: CATGYDRVPLSEQYF. The variable domain in full, completed from reference TRBV15 and TRBJ2-7, reads DAMVIQNPRYQVTQFGKPVTLSCSQTLNHNVMYWYQQKSSQAPKLLFHYYDKDFNNEADTPDNFQSRRPNTSFCFLDIRSPGLGDTAMYLCATGYDRVPLSEQYFGPGTRLTVT.

There are many counts of this clonotype. V and J are TRBV19 and TRBJ1-5; no reliable D call. The CDR3 totals 13 residues. Germline CDR1 and CDR2: LNHDA and SQIVND (reference sequence). The V and J ends lost 7 bases and 2 bases respectively, with 9 bases between them. CDR3 loop: CASKLEGNQPQHF. CDR3 in DNA: TGTGCCAGTAAGTTGGAGGGCAATCAGCCCCAGCATTTT.